Included here is one TCR beta chain sequence, with context. Its specificity is unknown. The sample is drawn from a study of monozygotic twins with inflammatory bowel disease. Study-level results: Telling different T cell subtypes apart from each other was not possible.

With eight separate reactions per sample, the authors made cDNA. Each CDR3 protein gets one entry in TCRdb, which reprocessed the 5' RACE reads and gives no DNA. The sample includes approximately 400,000 distinct CDR3 sequences. This CDR3 is 15 amino acids long. The germline gives CDR1 SGHRS, CDR2 YFSETQ. The TCR originated in a human donor with ulcerative colitis or Crohn's disease, or a healthy co-twin of an affected twin (not recorded which). The material sequenced was blood. The J gene is TRBJ1-4, the V gene TRBV5-1. Here the CDR3 reads CASSPDGGWEGKLFF.